Following are 7 T cell receptor beta chains from one sample sequenced in a study of low-dose radiotherapy and immunotherapy resistance in tumors. The time point is: before trial treatment. Both TCRalpha and TCRbeta chains were reverse transcribed with V-gene-specific primers. Amplification, which lasted roughly 20 PCR cycles, used a constant-region primer and V-primer adapter to amplify TCRs. TCRdb used MiXCR to reprocess the reads, holding one entry per CDR3 protein. The table lists tens of thousands of distinct CDR3 sequences, 20% to 25% of them singletons, with around 6% in the top ten. The sample was PBMCs, taken before treatment. The receptors shown here come from a male donor with prostate cancer.

The V gene is TRBV27, the J gene TRBJ2-7; 11 bases map to TRBD2. Germline V lookup: CDR1 MNHEY, CDR2 SMNVEV (reference sequence). The ends lost 2 bases at V and 6 bases at J; junction bases unmatched: 3. This CDR3 contains 14 residues. The CDR3 protein is CASSLETSGIEQYF. CDR3 nucleotide sequence: TGTGCCAGCAGTTTAGAGACTAGCGGGATCGAGCAGTACTTC.

There are many counts of this clonotype. The rearrangement links TRBV30 to TRBJ2-2, with 7 nucleotides matching TRBD2. The CDR3 extends over 15 amino acids. V was clipped by 3 bases and J by 5 bases; unmatched bases: 9. Germline V gene sequence: CDR1 GTSNPN, CDR2 SVGIG (reference sequence). The CDR3 DNA reads as TGTGCCTGGAGGGGAGGGGTCAGGGTGACCGGGGAGCTGTTTTTT. Encoded protein: CAWRGGVRVTGELFF.

This clonotype came up many times. The chain combines TRBV5-8 with TRBJ2-7; 9 nucleotides line up with TRBD2. This CDR3 has 13 residues. Trimming cost V 4 bases and J 5 bases; bases outside gene matches: 4. Germline V gives CDR1 SGHTS, CDR2 YDEGEE. CDR3 loop: CASSRGLADEQYF. In nucleotides, the CDR3 is TGTGCCAGCAGCCGGGGACTAGCCGACGAGCAGTACTTC.

This clonotype was counted ten times or more. The chain links TRBV3-1 to TRBJ1-1; D is unresolved. The CDR3 loop spans 13 amino acids. The germline V and J ends were trimmed by 5 bases and 1 base, with 8 bases remaining between them. From germline, CDR1 is LGHDT and CDR2 YNNKEL (reference sequence). The CDR3 bases are TGTGCCAGCAGCTTAGGAGGGAACACTGAAGCTTTCTTT. It encodes CASSLGGNTEAFF.

This clonotype has at least ten counts. The rearrangement uses TRBV14 and TRBJ1-6; D unclear. This CDR3 has 14 residues. Germline-derived CDR1 and CDR2 are SGHDN and FVKESK. Trimming cost V 0 bases and J 7 bases, with 7 bases left between them. The CDR3 DNA reads TGTGCCAGCAGCCAAGATAAAGGGAATTCACCCCTCCACTTT. Amino acid sequence: CASSQDKGNSPLHF.

Ten or more counts support this clonotype. The chain carries TRBV30 and TRBJ1-1; TRBD1 matches at 8 bases. Trimming took 3 bases from V and 1 from J; bases not matched to a gene: 4. The germline CDR1 and CDR2 sequences are GTSNPN and SVGIG (reference sequence). There are 14 residues in the CDR3. DNA for the CDR3: TGTGCCTGGAGCTACGGGACAGGGAACACTGAAGCTTTCTTT. Residues: CAWSYGTGNTEAFF.

Remarks on this clonotype: The likely explanation is a read error, given a far larger clone one base away. The chain employs TRBV6-5 and TRBJ2-7; 8 nucleotides line up with TRBD2. V shed 8 bases, J shed 0 bases, and the junction held 3 bases outside the gene matches. Germline-derived CDR1 and CDR2 are MNHEY and SVGAGI. The CDR3 is 13 amino acids. The CDR3 DNA is TGTGCCAGCTTTAGCGGGACCTCCTACGAGCAGTACTTC. Translated, it gives CASFSGTSYEQYF.